The clone carrying this T cell receptor (beta chain) has a handful of counts. No antigen is known for it. The use of a sample-barcoded 5' primer and a J-beta primer mix characterized a second PCR of about 6 to 12 cycles. Each cDNA was tagged by a template-switch adaptor containing 12 random nucleotides. A single record per CDR3 protein comes from TCRdb applying MiXCR to the 5' RACE reads. Here the sample spans 630,000 or so distinct CDR3 sequences, around 31% being singletons. Extractions gave at least 5.5 micrograms of total RNA per sample. These data come from a study of blood T cells in healthy people across ages. Study-level results: PBMCs went unsorted, and a conclusive naive versus antigen-experienced comparison was therefore prevented. The recorded TCR beta diversity per million T cells decreased in a roughly linear manner with age.

This CDR3 spans 14 amino acids. Between the trimmed V and J ends, which lost 0 bases and 4 bases, there was a span of 9 bases. The V gene's germline CDR1 is LGHNA and CDR2 YSLEER. The sequencing input was blood. The chain is built from TRBV4-3 and TRBJ1-1; D uncertain. This sequence was found in an elderly woman in good health. CDR3 in DNA: TGCGCCAGCAGCCAAGATCTAGACGGCACTGAAGCTTTCTTT. It specifies CASSQDLDGTEAFF.